Listed below are T cell receptor beta chains from one sample, sequenced in a study of blood T cell repertoires in COVID-19. Generated by immunoSEQ multiplex PCR, the TCRdb table keeps only in-frame clones and is missing some. This table holds 85,000 to 120,000 clones, approximately 88% found once. Sequenced: peripheral blood. Source of these receptors: a human donor in a cohort sampled during active COVID-19. The CDR3 runs from the conserved cysteine through the conserved F or W. A D gene is named only where the DNA matches it firmly. The size field is filled for only some rows; it gives once, few, many or a size class.

V gene,D gene,J gene,clone size,CDR3 protein,CDR3 DNA
TRBV2,-,TRBJ1-6,-,CASSDRGKIPLHF,TGTGCCAGCAGTGACCGGGGGAAGATACCCCTCCACTTT
TRBV5-1,TRBD2,TRBJ2-1,-,CASSLRLAGTSRQFF,TGCGCCAGCAGCTTGAGGCTAGCGGGGACTTCTCGGCAGTTCTTC
TRBV4-1,TRBD2,TRBJ2-3,-,CASSQGPGGAASTDTQYF,TGCGCCAGCAGCCAAGGACCCGGGGGGGCGGCAAGCACAGATACGCAGTATTTT
TRBV2,TRBD1,TRBJ1-6,-,CASSSVRDSSSYNSPLHF,TGTGCCAGCAGTTCCGTACGGGACAGCAGCTCCTATAATTCACCCCTCCACTTT
TRBV5-6,TRBD1,TRBJ2-1,-,CAVSSGQSYNEQFF,TGTGCCGTATCATCGGGACAGAGTTACAATGAGCAGTTCTTC
TRBV30,TRBD1,TRBJ1-2,-,CAWSQGARGYTF,TGTGCCTGGTCACAGGGGGCGCGTGGCTACACCTTC
TRBV6-5,-,TRBJ2-1,-,CASSYPNQYNEQFF,TGTGCCAGCAGTTACCCAAATCAGTACAATGAGCAGTTCTTC
TRBV2,TRBD2,TRBJ2-5,-,CASRGASGGGETQYF,TGTGCCAGCAGGGGCGCTAGCGGGGGAGGGGAGACCCAGTACTTC
TRBV6-5,TRBD1,TRBJ2-7,once,CASTDRVKQYF,TGTGCCAGCACCGACAGGGTCAAGCAGTACTTC
TRBV19,TRBD1,TRBJ1-2,-,CASSILGQWRGYTF,TGTGCCAGTAGTATTCTGGGACAGTGGAGGGGCTACACCTTC
TRBV18,TRBD1,TRBJ2-7,-,CASSPTGIRNEQYF,TGTGCCAGCTCACCGACAGGGATAAGGAACGAGCAGTACTTC